These 14 T cell receptor beta chains were all obtained from the same sample, sequenced in a study of T cell repertoires in cytomegalovirus infection. In TCRdb, the reads were re-called with MiXCR into one record per CDR3 protein. The data show about a million distinct CDR3 sequences, approximately 33% seen once. The antigens these receptors bind are not known. The sequencing used cultured CD8+ T cells from PBMCs, collected from culture after CMV antigen stimulation. Receptors originate from a human donor in good health (CMV status not recorded). Some clones in this sample may be carry-over from other donors' samples.

The chain uses TRBV20-1 and TRBJ1-1, with unresolved D. CDR1 is DFQATT, CDR2 SNEGSKA, per germline (reference sequence). Trimming took 0 bases from V and 9 from J, leaving 8 bases between them. The CDR3 has 11 amino acids. CDR3 loop: CSARDGRQAFF. The CDR3 DNA sequence: TGCAGTGCTAGAGATGGTCGCCAAGCTTTCTTT.

This clonotype was observed a handful of times. This chain links TRBV12-3 or TRBV12-4 with TRBJ1-1, with D unclear. V lost 8 bases, J lost 5 bases, and 24 bases lay in between. The CDR3 spans 16 residues. CDR3 amino acids: CASDPHAAHTGTEAFF. DNA of the CDR3: TGTGCCAGCGACCCCCACGCGGCGCATACTGGGACTGAAGCTTTCTTT.

This clonotype was counted only a few times. The V and J genes are TRBV6-5 and TRBJ2-2; TRBD2 matches 8 bases. The CDR3 length is 15 residues. The germline V gene encodes CDR1 MNHEY and CDR2 SVGAGI. V shed 4 bases, J shed 7 bases, and the junction held 8 bases outside the gene matches. The CDR3 spells CASSFAGGGVGELFF. CDR3 DNA sequence: TGTGCCAGCAGTTTTGCGGGGGGTGGTGTCGGGGAGCTGTTTTTT.

The chain links TRBV4-1 to TRBJ1-1, with D possibly being TRBD1 (5 bases). Germline V gene sequence: CDR1 MGHRA, CDR2 YSYEKL. V was shortened by 4 bases and J by 4 bases, with 16 bases between the two germline ends. This CDR3 contains 15 residues. This CDR3 is CASSLIRARATEAFF. For the CDR3, the DNA is TGCGCCAGCAGCCTAATCAGGGCTCGGGCCACTGAAGCTTTCTTT.

This clonotype came up many times. This chain connects TRBV7-2 to TRBJ2-7; 10 nucleotides agree with TRBD2. The CDR3 is made up of 15 amino acids. J lost 2 bases, V lost 5 bases, and 6 bases had no gene match. CDR1 SGHTA and CDR2 FQGNSA come from the germline V gene. The CDR3 region is CASSLLAGGAYEQYF. The CDR3 DNA reads TGTGCCAGCAGCCTTTTAGCGGGGGGTGCCTACGAGCAGTACTTC. The whole variable domain, filled in from reference TRBV7-2 and TRBJ2-7, reads GAGVSQSPSNKVTEKGKDVELRCDPISGHTALYWYRQSLGQGLEFLIYFQGNSAPDKSGLPSDRFSAERTGGSVSTLTIQRTQQEDSAVYLCASSLLAGGAYEQYFGPGTRLTVT.

CDR3 amino acids: CASSFWVQGANTEAFF. DNA for the CDR3: TGTGCCAGCAGCTTTTGGGTGCAGGGGGCGAACACTGAAGCTTTCTTT. The rearrangement links TRBV7-6 to TRBJ1-1; TRBD1 aligns across 8 bases. J lost 1 base, V lost 3 bases, and 7 bases had no gene match. Germline V lookup: CDR1 SGHVS, CDR2 FNYEAQ. The CDR3 runs 16 residues.

This clonotype was seen repeatedly, ten times or more. The chain combines TRBV7-8 with TRBJ2-5; D not resolved. The CDR3 sequence is 15 residues long. V dropped 1 base and J dropped 5 bases, with 14 bases sitting between them. Germline V gene sequence: CDR1 SGHVS, CDR2 FQNEAQ. The CDR3 DNA reads as TGTGCCAGCAGCTTAGTGGGCAGGATCTGGGAGACCCAGTACTTC. This translates into CASSLVGRIWETQYF.

This sequence joins TRBV5-4 and TRBJ2-3; D ambiguous. Germline-derived CDR1 and CDR2 are SGHNT and YYREEE (reference sequence). The CDR3 totals 14 residues. V lost 0 bases, J lost 5 bases, and 10 bases lay in between. DNA of the CDR3: TGTGCCAGCAGCTTGGGAGCGAGCGTAGATACGCAGTATTTT. Translating gives CASSLGASVDTQYF.

This rearrangement joins TRBV10-3 to TRBJ1-2; TRBD1 is a possible D gene (6 bases). V was clipped by 0 bases and J by 3 bases, with 11 bases between them. The CDR3 sequence is 15 residues long. The germline V gene has CDR1 ENHRY and CDR2 SYGVKD. CDR3 sequence (DNA): TGTGCCATCAGTGAGTCGATCAAGGGGGACTATGGCTACACCTTC. Translated, it gives CAISESIKGDYGYTF.

The genes are TRBV7-9 and TRBJ2-1; 9 positions agree with TRBD1. Per the germline V gene, CDR1 is SEHNR and CDR2 is FQNEAQ (reference sequence). V was clipped by 5 bases and J by 0 bases; unmatched bases: 5. The CDR3 has 16 residues. CDR3 DNA sequence: TGTGCCAGCAGCCCCCCGGGACAGGGCTCCTACAATGAGCAGTTCTTC. This codes for CASSPPGQGSYNEQFF.

This clonotype was counted between two and nine times. This chain connects TRBV12-3 or TRBV12-4 to TRBJ1-3; D uncertain. The CDR3 has 16 amino acids. The V end was cut by 7 bases, the J end by 0 bases, with 16 bases between. Here the CDR3 reads CASTLIRDTSGNTIYF. CDR3 DNA: TGTGCCAGCACCCTAATAAGAGACACCTCTGGAAACACCATATATTTT.

This chain links TRBV4-3 with TRBJ1-2; 7 bases are a match to TRBD1. V was pared by 0 bases and J by 5 bases, with 12 bases of the junction left unmatched. Germline CDR1 LGHNA, CDR2 YSLEER. This CDR3 comprises 17 residues. The CDR3 DNA sequence: TGCGCCAGCAGCCAAGATCCTGCCGGGACAGCCTCTTATGGCTACACCTTC. Its protein is CASSQDPAGTASYGYTF.

This clonotype was found a few times. The chain has TRBV7-2 and TRBJ2-7; 10 nucleotides align to TRBD2. Per germline, CDR1 SGHTA and CDR2 FQGNSA. J was trimmed by 3 bases and V by 1 base; bases with no gene match: 9. CDR3 size: 17 residues. The CDR3 here is CASSLGEASGGFYEQYF. In DNA, the CDR3 is TGTGCCAGCAGCTTAGGAGAGGCTAGCGGGGGCTTCTACGAGCAGTACTTC.

Many counts were recorded for this clonotype. The J gene is TRBJ1-2, the V gene TRBV7-8, with TRBD1 as a possible D gene (5 bases). CDR1 and CDR2 from the germline V gene are SGHVS and FQNEAQ. The V end lost 7 bases, the J end lost 7 bases, and 19 bases lay between the germline ends. This CDR3 has 14 amino acids. CDR3 in DNA: TGTGCCAGCACCGAATCGGGGACTTCATCTGGCTACACCTTC. Translating gives CASTESGTSSGYTF.